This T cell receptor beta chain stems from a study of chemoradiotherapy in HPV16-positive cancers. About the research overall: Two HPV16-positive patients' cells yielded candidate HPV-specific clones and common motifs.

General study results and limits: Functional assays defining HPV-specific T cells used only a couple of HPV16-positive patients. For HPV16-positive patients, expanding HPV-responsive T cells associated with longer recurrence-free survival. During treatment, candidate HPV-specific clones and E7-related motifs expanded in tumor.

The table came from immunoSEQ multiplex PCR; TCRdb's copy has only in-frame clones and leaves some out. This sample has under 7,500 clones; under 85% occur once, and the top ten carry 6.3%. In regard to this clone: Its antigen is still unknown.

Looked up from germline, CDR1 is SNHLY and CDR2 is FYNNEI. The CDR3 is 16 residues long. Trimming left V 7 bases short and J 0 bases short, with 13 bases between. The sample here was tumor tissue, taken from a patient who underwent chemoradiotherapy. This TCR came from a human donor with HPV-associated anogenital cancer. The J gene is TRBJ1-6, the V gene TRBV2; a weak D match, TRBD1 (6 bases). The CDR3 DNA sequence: TGTGCCAGCAAAAGGGACATGGTCTCCTATAATTCACCCCTCCACTTT. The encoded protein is CASKRDMVSYNSPLHF.